This TCR beta chain was retrieved from a study of CD8+CD57+ T cells in acquired aplastic anemia (dated by TCRdb to 2017 to 2018). Context from the whole study: On average, sorted CD4+ and CD8+ cells yielded 3 to 4 ug of extracted DNA, with a range of roughly 0.17 to 30 ug. For healthy donor samples, the average read count was about 10.8 million for CD4+ cells and roughly 11 million for CD8+ cells. Overall study results and their limits: About 30 CD8+ CDR3 sequences were found in both patients and controls but appeared to be highly expressed in patients and within the immunodominant clones of the patients. Between patients and healthy controls, no significant difference in CD8+ Simpson's diversity was found (P=0.060).

This clonotype occurred a few times. Its antigen remains undetermined. No qualities accompany the bases; no much larger clone lies one base away. The study deep-sequenced TCR repertoires of sorted CD4+ and CD8+ blood T cells from severe aplastic anemia patients and healthy subjects. Ficoll-Paque density gradient centrifugation was used to isolate peripheral blood mononuclear cells. Before DNA was extracted, CD4+ and CD8+ T cells were sorted using either FACS or magnetic beads. The CDR3 numbers 12 residues from cysteine through phenylalanine. CDR3 DNA only is kept here, 36 bases in frame from base 1. Taken from the germline V gene, the CDR1 and CDR2 loops are SGHTA and FQGTGA. Germline trimming amounts to 3 bases on V and 7 bases on J, with 2 as the count of junction bases outside the gene matches. Genomic DNA was used as template for profiling of TCR beta VDJ combinations and CDR3 sequences. An Illumina HiSeq 2000 was used for TCR repertoire sequencing. From the authors' description of their analysis: TRBV/TRBJ rearrangement plots, CDR3 size and DJ length profiles, and Simpson's diversity index were used to evaluate the repertoires. The immunodominant clone was defined as the most abundant DNA sequence in deep sequencing data. CDR3 amino acid sequences were screened for sharing across subjects and were compared with published repertoires and the VDJdb database. Using fastp at Q25 and MiXCR, TCRdb reprocessed the public reads and kept productive beta chains. Entries that share a CDR3 protein sequence are merged under the most common genes and DNA. TCRdb, rather than the study authors, made the V and J calls. Across this sample there are roughly 180,000 distinct CDR3 sequences, with 40% to 50% seen only once. Around 3% of the sample is taken by the ten largest.

The chain joins TRBV7-3 to TRBJ2-7; TRBD1 matches 8 bases in the middle. Sequenced sample: sorted CD4+, CD8+, or CD8+CD57+ T cells (not recorded which) from PBMCs. This receptor was obtained from a human donor in good health. The nucleotide sequence is given as TGTGCCAGCAGCTTTACAGGGGGTGAGCAGTACTTC. This translates into CASSFTGGEQYF.